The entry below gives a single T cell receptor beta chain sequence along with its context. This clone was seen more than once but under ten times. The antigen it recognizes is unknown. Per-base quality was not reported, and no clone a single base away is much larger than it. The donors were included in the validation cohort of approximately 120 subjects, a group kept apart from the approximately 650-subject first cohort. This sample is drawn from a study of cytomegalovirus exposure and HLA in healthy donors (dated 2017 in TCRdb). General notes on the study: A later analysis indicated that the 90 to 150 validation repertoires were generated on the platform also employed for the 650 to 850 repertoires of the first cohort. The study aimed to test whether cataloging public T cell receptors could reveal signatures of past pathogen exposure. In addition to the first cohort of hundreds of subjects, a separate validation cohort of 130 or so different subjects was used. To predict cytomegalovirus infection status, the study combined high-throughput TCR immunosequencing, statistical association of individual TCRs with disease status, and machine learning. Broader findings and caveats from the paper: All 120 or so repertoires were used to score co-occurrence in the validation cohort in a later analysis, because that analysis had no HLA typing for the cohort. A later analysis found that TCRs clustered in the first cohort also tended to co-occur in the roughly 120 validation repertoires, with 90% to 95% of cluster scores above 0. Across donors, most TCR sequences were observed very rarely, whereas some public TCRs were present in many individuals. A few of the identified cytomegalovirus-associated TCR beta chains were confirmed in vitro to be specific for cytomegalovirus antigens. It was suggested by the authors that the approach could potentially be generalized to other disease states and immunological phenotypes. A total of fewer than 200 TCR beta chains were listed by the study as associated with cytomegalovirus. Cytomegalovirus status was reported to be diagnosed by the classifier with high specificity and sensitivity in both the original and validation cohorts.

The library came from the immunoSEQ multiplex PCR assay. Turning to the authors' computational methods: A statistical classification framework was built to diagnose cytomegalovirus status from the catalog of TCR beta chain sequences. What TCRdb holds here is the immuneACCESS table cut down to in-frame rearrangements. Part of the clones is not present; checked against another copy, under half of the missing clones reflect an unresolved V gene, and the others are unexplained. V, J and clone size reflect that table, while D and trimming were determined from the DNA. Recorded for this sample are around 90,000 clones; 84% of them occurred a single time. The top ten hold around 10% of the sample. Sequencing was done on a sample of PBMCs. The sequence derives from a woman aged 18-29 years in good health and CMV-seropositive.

The sequenced DNA is TGTGCCAGCAGCGCAAGACAGGCTGGCGAGCAGTACTTC. It specifies CASSARQAGEQYF. The sequence is built from TRBV9 and TRBJ2-7; TRBD1 is a weak D gene call, 6 bases matching. The CDR3 goes from the cysteine to the phenylalanine over 13 residues. The kept DNA is CDR3 alone, 39 bases in frame from the first base. V is clipped by 3 bases and J by 6 bases, and the sequence between their germline boundaries is 13 bases long. CDR1 and CDR2 are read off the germline V gene as SGDLS and YYNGEE.